This is a list of T cell receptor beta chains from one sample in a study of T cell changes during pregnancy in multiple sclerosis. The repertoire was sequenced with immunoSEQ multiplex PCR; TCRdb's copy has only in-frame clones and lacks some. Of some 29,000 clones detected, roughly 89% appear once; the ten largest clones hold 0.45% to 0.7%. This sample comprised CD4+ T cells from peripheral blood mononuclear cells, obtained in the first trimester of pregnancy. These receptors were obtained from a female donor in good health, enrolled as a control in a pregnancy study. Each CDR3 is given with its conserved first and last residue. Each record gives: clone size, J gene, D gene, V gene, CDR3 protein, CDR3 DNA. D genes are given only for firm matches. Clone size, where shown, is once, few, many, or a class for clones that have expanded.

clone size: NA
J gene: TRBJ2-1
D gene: NA
V gene: TRBV5-1
CDR3 protein: CASSLDSRGSYNEQFF
CDR3 DNA: TGCGCCAGCAGCTTGGACTCCAGGGGTTCCTACAATGAGCAGTTCTTC

clone size: NA
J gene: TRBJ2-3
D gene: NA
V gene: TRBV27
CDR3 protein: CASSLGSRGFTDTQYF
CDR3 DNA: TGTGCCAGCAGTTTAGGGAGCAGGGGATTCACAGATACGCAGTATTTT

clone size: NA
J gene: TRBJ2-5
D gene: TRBD1
V gene: TRBV7-9
CDR3 protein: CASTIGTGGVQETQYF
CDR3 DNA: TGTGCCAGCACCATCGGGACAGGGGGTGTACAAGAGACCCAGTACTTC

clone size: NA
J gene: TRBJ2-1
D gene: TRBD2
V gene: TRBV19
CDR3 protein: CASRPTSGRSNEQFF
CDR3 DNA: TGTGCCAGTCGGCCTACTAGCGGGAGAAGCAATGAGCAGTTCTTC

clone size: NA
J gene: TRBJ2-1
D gene: TRBD2
V gene: TRBV6-1
CDR3 protein: CASSEPMGTSGILLNEQFF
CDR3 DNA: TGTGCCAGCAGTGAACCAATGGGGACTAGCGGGATTCTACTCAATGAGCAGTTCTTC

clone size: NA
J gene: TRBJ2-3
D gene: TRBD2
V gene: TRBV7-2
CDR3 protein: CASSSGTSGRGTQYF
CDR3 DNA: TGTGCCAGCAGCTCTGGGACTAGCGGGAGAGGAACGCAGTATTTT

clone size: NA
J gene: TRBJ2-2
D gene: NA
V gene: TRBV19
CDR3 protein: CASSTRSGSTGELFF
CDR3 DNA: TGTGCCAGTAGTACCAGGAGCGGTTCGACCGGGGAGCTGTTTTTT

clone size: once
J gene: TRBJ2-2
D gene: NA
V gene: TRBV9
CDR3 protein: CASSSGGGTGELFF
CDR3 DNA: TGTGCCAGCAGCAGCGGTGGCGGCACCGGGGAGCTGTTTTTT

clone size: NA
J gene: TRBJ2-1
D gene: NA
V gene: TRBV27
CDR3 protein: CASRRRQGLSSYNEQFF
CDR3 DNA: TGTGCCAGCAGACGCCGACAGGGACTGAGCTCCTACAATGAGCAGTTCTTC

clone size: NA
J gene: TRBJ1-5
D gene: NA
V gene: TRBV28
CDR3 protein: CASSSLDSYGPQHF
CDR3 DNA: TGTGCCAGCAGTTCCCTCGACAGCTATGGACCCCAGCATTTT

clone size: NA
J gene: TRBJ2-2
D gene: TRBD1
V gene: TRBV10-2
CDR3 protein: CATQKGDRGNGELFF
CDR3 DNA: TGCGCCACTCAAAAAGGGGACAGGGGTAACGGGGAGCTGTTTTTT

clone size: few
J gene: TRBJ2-2
D gene: NA
V gene: TRBV5-1
CDR3 protein: CASTRLEPSTGELFF
CDR3 DNA: TGCGCCAGCACCCGACTAGAACCCAGCACCGGGGAGCTGTTTTTT

clone size: NA
J gene: TRBJ2-3
D gene: NA
V gene: TRBV7-9
CDR3 protein: CASSLVGGSTDTQYF
CDR3 DNA: TGTGCCAGCAGCTTAGTTGGCGGAAGCACAGATACGCAGTATTTT

clone size: NA
J gene: TRBJ1-2
D gene: TRBD1
V gene: TRBV6-6
CDR3 protein: CASSYGTAGYTF
CDR3 DNA: TGTGCCAGCAGTTATGGGACAGCCGGCTACACCTTC

clone size: NA
J gene: TRBJ2-1
D gene: TRBD1
V gene: TRBV10-1
CDR3 protein: CASSASGQVNEQFF
CDR3 DNA: TGCGCCAGCAGCGCATCGGGACAGGTCAATGAGCAGTTCTTC

clone size: NA
J gene: TRBJ1-5
D gene: TRBD1
V gene: TRBV5-1
CDR3 protein: CASSLGQGDQPQHF
CDR3 DNA: TGCGCCAGCAGCTTGGGTCAGGGGGATCAGCCCCAGCATTTT

clone size: NA
J gene: TRBJ1-6
D gene: NA
V gene: TRBV7-8
CDR3 protein: CASSLVVTDNSPLHF
CDR3 DNA: TGTGCCAGCAGCTTAGTGGTGACAGATAATTCACCCCTCCACTTT

clone size: NA
J gene: TRBJ2-7
D gene: NA
V gene: TRBV28
CDR3 protein: CASRREANSYEQYF
CDR3 DNA: TGTGCCAGCAGACGGGAAGCGAACTCCTACGAGCAGTACTTC

clone size: once
J gene: TRBJ1-3
D gene: TRBD1
V gene: TRBV2
CDR3 protein: CASSDRTGRSGNTIYF
CDR3 DNA: TGTGCCAGCAGTGACCGGACAGGGAGATCTGGAAACACCATATATTTT

clone size: NA
J gene: TRBJ2-2
D gene: NA
V gene: TRBV2
CDR3 protein: CASRGLANTGELFF
CDR3 DNA: TGTGCCAGCAGGGGGCTAGCGAACACCGGGGAGCTGTTTTTT

clone size: NA
J gene: TRBJ2-3
D gene: TRBD2
V gene: TRBV28
CDR3 protein: CASSFPSSGNTDTQYF
CDR3 DNA: TGTGCCAGCAGTTTCCCGTCTAGCGGGAACACAGATACGCAGTATTTT

clone size: NA
J gene: TRBJ2-7
D gene: TRBD2
V gene: TRBV7-2
CDR3 protein: CASSLGPGGTYEQYF
CDR3 DNA: TGTGCCAGCAGCTTAGGTCCGGGAGGTACCTACGAGCAGTACTTC

clone size: NA
J gene: TRBJ1-4
D gene: TRBD1
V gene: TRBV25-1
CDR3 protein: CASSGRQGLANEKLFF
CDR3 DNA: TGTGCCAGCAGTGGTCGACAGGGCTTGGCTAATGAAAAACTGTTTTTT

clone size: NA
J gene: TRBJ2-7
D gene: NA
V gene: TRBV19
CDR3 protein: CASSMTQYEQYF
CDR3 DNA: TGTGCCAGTAGTATGACACAGTACGAGCAGTACTTC

clone size: NA
J gene: TRBJ1-5
D gene: NA
V gene: TRBV7-8
CDR3 protein: CASSLVRVGQPQHF
CDR3 DNA: TGTGCCAGCAGCTTAGTCAGGGTTGGTCAGCCCCAGCATTTT

clone size: NA
J gene: TRBJ1-1
D gene: NA
V gene: TRBV7-9
CDR3 protein: CASGQLTEAFF
CDR3 DNA: TGTGCCAGCGGACAGCTCACTGAAGCTTTCTTT

clone size: few
J gene: TRBJ2-1
D gene: TRBD1
V gene: TRBV7-9
CDR3 protein: CASSFGTGDNEQFF
CDR3 DNA: TGTGCCAGCAGCTTCGGGACAGGGGACAATGAGCAGTTCTTC

clone size: NA
J gene: TRBJ2-7
D gene: NA
V gene: TRBV6-4
CDR3 protein: CASSDSWLRVDSYEQYF
CDR3 DNA: TGTGCCAGCAGTGACTCATGGTTGCGGGTAGACTCCTACGAGCAGTACTTC

clone size: NA
J gene: TRBJ2-7
D gene: NA
V gene: TRBV5-1
CDR3 protein: CASSSTGPYEQYF
CDR3 DNA: TGCGCCAGCAGCTCAACAGGGCCCTACGAGCAGTACTTC